This passage covers 2 T cell receptor beta chains from one sample sequenced in a study of OX40 agonist ivuxolimab in advanced cancers. The protocol was immunoSEQ multiplex PCR, while the TCRdb copy is restricted to in-frame clones and leaves out a portion. The sample gives approximately 100,000 clones, over 75% of which show up once; about 0.31% is in the top ten. Sequencing was performed on CD4+ or CD8+ T cells sorted from blood, taken in a trial of the OX40 agonist ivuxolimab. These receptors were taken from an adult with an advanced solid tumor such as melanoma, head and neck, liver or kidney cancer.

The chain joins TRBV6-6 to TRBJ2-7; 10 bases line up with TRBD2. This CDR3 region has 16 residues. The ends lost 2 bases at V and 0 bases at J; junction bases unmatched: 4. CDR1 is MNHNY and CDR2 is SVGAGI in the germline V gene (reference sequence). This CDR3 reads CASSYMTSGYSYEQYF. The DNA for the CDR3 is TGTGCCAGCAGTTACATGACTAGCGGGTACTCCTACGAGCAGTACTTC.

The V and J genes are TRBV5-1 and TRBJ2-2, with D possibly being TRBD1 or TRBD2 (5 bases each). The CDR3 totals 15 residues. Germline loops: CDR1 SGHRS, CDR2 YFSETQ. Trimming removed 0 bases from V and 7 bases from J, with 13 bases in between. CDR3 in amino acids: CASSLVGTPGGELFF. DNA of the CDR3: TGCGCCAGCAGCTTGGTAGGGACGCCGGGCGGGGAGCTGTTTTTT.